The entry below gives a single T cell receptor beta chain sequence along with its context. Its target is not known. The data were taken from a study of cytomegalovirus exposure and HLA in healthy donors. The PCR contained 60 Vbeta and 13 Jbeta primers. The table came from immunoSEQ multiplex PCR; TCRdb's copy has only in-frame clones and leaves some out. The sample contains 130,000 or so clones, over 60% of which appear only once. The trim removed 7 bases at V and 3 bases at J, leaving 8 bases unmatched. The germline gives CDR1 MNHNS, CDR2 SASEGT. The CDR3 consists of 15 residues. Study-wide results and caveats: Specificity for CMV antigens was confirmed in vitro for three of the CMV-associated chains.

All donors participated as healthy donors of bone marrow. The source of this sequence is a female donor in good health and CMV-seropositive. The chain is built from TRBV6-1 and TRBJ2-7; 11 bases match TRBD2. Source material: PBMCs. The CDR3: CASIMASGGLYEQYF. The CDR3 DNA reads TGTGCCAGCATCATGGCTAGCGGGGGGCTCTACGAGCAGTACTTC.